This entry features one TCR beta chain sequence. These data are taken from a study of T cells in Graves' hyperthyroidism and ophthalmopathy. Regions amplified from RNA transcripts were the TCR beta CDR3 regions. During a first-round RT-PCR of the TCR CDR3, the HTBI primer set was used. TCRdb fed the multiplex PCR reads into MiXCR, producing one record per CDR3 protein. The table shows about 520,000 distinct CDR3 sequences, with around 22% occurring only once. The trim removed 1 base at V and 6 bases at J, leaving 8 bases unmatched. Germline V lookup: CDR1 KGHSH, CDR2 LQKENI. This CDR3 spans 15 amino acids.

V and J are TRBV18 and TRBJ2-7; 8 bases are shared with TRBD1. The source is a woman in her thirties with Graves' ophthalmopathy. Input material: blood. The CDR3 is CASSPLLDRAVEQYF. In DNA form, the CDR3 reads TGTGCCAGCTCACCACTCTTGGACAGGGCTGTCGAGCAGTACTTC. The variable domain in full, completed from reference TRBV18 and TRBJ2-7, reads NAGVMQNPRHLVRRRGQEARLRCSPMKGHSHVYWYRQLPEEGLKFMVYLQKENIIDESGMPKERFSAEFPKEGPSILRIQQVVRGDSAAYFCASSPLLDRAVEQYFGPGTRLTVT.